Listed here are 10 T cell receptor beta chains from one sample, sequenced in a study of blood T cell repertoires in COVID-19 (dated by TCRdb to about 2020). The library came from the immunoSEQ multiplex PCR assay. Not all clones reach the TCRdb copy of this immuneACCESS table, which keeps in-frame sequences only. Checked studies attribute under half of the gap to unresolved V genes and leave the rest unexplained. Recorded for this sample are under 200,000 clones; approximately 92% of them occurred a single time. The ten top clones hold 0.45% to 0.65% of the sample. The sample was peripheral blood. The receptors shown here come from a middle-aged man with acute or convalescent COVID-19.

This clone was seen just once. The chain employs TRBV7-2 and TRBJ1-2; 8 bases align to TRBD1. The CDR3 has 16 residues. After removal of 0 bases from V and 3 bases from J, the junction contained 6 bases not matched to a gene. Germline CDR1 reads SGHTA; CDR2 reads FQGNSA. CDR3 protein: CASSLAPRGQYYGYTF. The CDR3 bases are TGTGCCAGCAGCTTAGCCCCCAGGGGGCAATACTATGGCTACACCTTC.

This clone was seen only once. This chain links TRBV3-1 (or the pseudogene TRBV3-2) with TRBJ1-6; 10 bases map to TRBD1. This CDR3 spans 15 amino acids. The V and J ends lost 1 base and 10 bases, in that order; junction bases with no gene match: 4. Germline CDR1 LGHDT, CDR2 YNNKEL (reference sequence). Written as DNA, the CDR3 is TGTGCCAGCAGCCAAGGGGACAGGGGATCATCACCCCTCCACTTT. Protein sequence: CASSQGDRGSSPLHF.

The chain joins TRBV27 to TRBJ2-7; 7 positions match TRBD1. V was pared by 6 bases and J by 3 bases, with 11 bases of the junction left unmatched. From germline, CDR1 is MNHEY and CDR2 SMNVEV (reference sequence). CDR3 length: 15 amino acids. In DNA, the CDR3 is TGTGCCAGCAGGAGTTTTGGAGACAGGGTCTACGAGCAGTACTTC. Translated: CASRSFGDRVYEQYF.

This clone appeared once. The chain recombines TRBV3-1 (or the pseudogene TRBV3-2) with TRBJ2-2, with D unresolved. This CDR3 region has 14 residues. V lost 1 base and J 7 bases, leaving 10 bases between the germline ends. Germline-derived CDR1 and CDR2 are LGHDT and YNNKEL (reference sequence). The CDR3 region is CASSQVSMSGELFF. As DNA, the CDR3 is TGTGCCAGCAGCCAAGTATCTATGAGCGGGGAGCTGTTTTTT.

The rearrangement joins TRBV12-2 to TRBJ2-5; the DNA was not used to check the table's D call, TRBD2. TRBV12-2 is a recognized pseudogene. The CDR3 is 15 amino acids. CDR3 sequence: CASRLAGGPKETQYF. The DNA of the CDR3 is TGTGCAAGTCGCTTAGCGGGGGGGCCGAAAGAGACCCAGTACTTC.

The V and J genes are TRBV5-4 and TRBJ1-3; D uncertain. V was shortened by 0 bases and J by 4 bases, with 8 bases between the two germline ends. From germline, CDR1 is SGHNT and CDR2 YYREEE (reference sequence). The CDR3 runs 14 residues. In nucleotides, the CDR3 is TGTGCCAGCAGCTTGGGATGGGAGGGAAACACCATATATTTT. This codes for CASSLGWEGNTIYF. The full variable domain, its missing parts supplied by reference TRBV5-4 and TRBJ1-3, is ETGVTQSPTHLIKTRGQQVTLRCSSQSGHNTVSWYQQALGQGPQFIFQYYREEENGRGNFPPRFSGLQFPNYSSELNVNALELDDSALYLCASSLGWEGNTIYFGEGSWLTVV.

This chain joins TRBV6-5 and TRBJ1-2, with D maybe TRBD1 (6 bases). The germline V gene has CDR1 MNHEY and CDR2 SVGAGI. V lost 7 bases to trimming and J lost 2 bases, with 17 bases between them. The CDR3 is 15 residues long. The CDR3 sequence is CASTRGGAENYGYTF. For the CDR3, the DNA is TGTGCCAGCACTAGAGGGGGGGCGGAGAACTATGGCTACACCTTC.

J is TRBJ2-7 and V is TRBV6-5; no definite D call. V gave up 7 bases and J gave up 0 bases, with 13 bases separating them. The CDR3 consists of 14 residues. Germline lookup yields CDR1 MNHEY and CDR2 SVGAGI. The CDR3 nucleotides are TGTGCCAGCATCAACTGGGCAGGCTCCTACGAGCAGTACGTC. This translates into CASINWAGSYEQYV.

The J gene is TRBJ2-7, the V gene TRBV29-1; 7 bases map to TRBD1. The CDR3 covers 14 residues. Germline CDR1 and CDR2: SQVTM and ANQGSEA. J was trimmed by 0 bases and V by 2 bases; bases with no gene match: 4. The CDR3 DNA sequence: TGCAGCGTTGAATCCCGGGACAGCTCCTACGAGCAGTACTTC. Translating gives CSVESRDSSYEQYF.

V usage is TRBV28 and J usage is TRBJ1-5, with D maybe TRBD1 (5 bases). Germline lookup yields CDR1 MDHEN and CDR2 SYDVKM. The CDR3 totals 12 residues. V lost 6 bases to trimming and J lost 6 bases, with 9 bases between them. CDR3 residues: CASSPGFQPQHF. CDR3 sequence (DNA): TGTGCCAGCAGCCCAGGGTTTCAGCCCCAGCATTTT. The full variable domain, completed using reference TRBV28 and TRBJ1-5, is DVKVTQSSRYLVKRTGEKVFLECVQDMDHENMFWYRQDPGLGLRLIYFSYDVKMKEKGDIPEGYSVSREKKERFSLILESASTNQTSMYLCASSPGFQPQHFGDGTRLSIL.